This T cell receptor beta chain was found in a study of OX40 agonist ivuxolimab in advanced cancers. In terms of the full investigation: Ivuxolimab was an agonistic, fully human IgG2 monoclonal antibody directed against OX40 (CD134), a costimulatory receptor. Prior anti-PD-1, anti-PD-L1 or anti-CTLA-4 therapy was permitted, and 40% of dose-escalation patients had received checkpoint inhibitors. The monotherapy dose-escalation portion (N = 52 patients) of the phase I ivuxolimab trial is reported in the paper. The dose-escalation cohort was approximately 83% male with a mean age of about 54 years, ranging from roughly 20 to 85. Intravenous ivuxolimab was administered to patients every 2 weeks at six dose levels: 0.01, 0.1, 0.3, 1.5, 3 and 10 mg/kg. The point of sequencing TCRbeta in the periphery was to test whether ivuxolimab changed TCR sequence diversity and drove clonal T-cell expansion. Of the roughly 50 dose-escalation patients, hepatocellular carcinoma was present in around 19, melanoma in roughly 15, renal cell carcinoma in 9 and head and neck cancer in 9. Three dose-escalation patients achieved partial responses, one with hepatocellular carcinoma and two with cutaneous melanoma.

By its share of the sample, this clone is medium-sized (0.01 to 0.1%). The antigen this receptor binds is unknown. No much larger clone is present one base from it, and per-base qualities are unavailable. For sequencing of the TCRbeta CDR3 region, genomic DNA was extracted from the sorted cells. The immunoSEQ Assay was used for sequencing of TCRbeta CDR3 regions. TCRdb provides this immuneACCESS table in a form limited to in-frame rearrangements. Some clones are lacking; in checked studies, under half of them reflect an unresolved V gene, and why the rest are absent is not known. The table for this sample lists 60,000 to 70,000 clones; roughly four fifths of them were counted only once. The ten top clones hold over 2% of the sample. Measured from the cysteine to the phenylalanine, the CDR3 is 17 residues long. Only the CDR3 part of the read is kept: 51 bases, read in frame from the first base. Taken from the germline V gene (reference sequence), the CDR1 and CDR2 loops are MNHEY and SMNVEV. V is pared back by 7 bases and J by 0 bases, with 19 bases lying between the germline termini.

The research as a whole found: In partial responders in the 0.1-3.0 mg/kg groups, normalized peripheral clonal expansion was found to be among the lowest, especially among CD8+ T cells. Clonal expansion of both CD4+ and CD8+ blood T cells was observed from baseline to week 6 at doses 0.1 to 3.0 mg/kg. Low levels of normalized T-cell clonal expansion were also shown by some nonresponding patients. The antigen specificity of the clonally expanded peripheral T cells was not determined. After ivuxolimab, CD8+ T cells had more expanded clones than CD4+ T cells on average.

Patients with autoimmune disease history or receiving systemic immunosuppression were excluded from the trial. Peripheral blood for TCR sequencing was collected from all dose cohorts at baseline, on cycle 4 day 1, and on cycle 7 day 1. Samples came from an open-label, multicenter, first-in-human phase I dose-escalation trial of ivuxolimab. The trial enrolled adults with locally advanced or metastatic head and neck squamous cell, hepatocellular, melanoma or renal cell carcinoma. CD4+ and CD8+ T cells were sorted separately from peripheral blood before TCR sequencing. The sequencing here drew on CD4+ or CD8+ T cells sorted from blood, taken in a trial of the OX40 agonist ivuxolimab. This TCR derives from an adult with an advanced solid tumor such as melanoma, head and neck, liver or kidney cancer. The chain was built from TRBV27 and TRBJ2-1, and the D gene may be TRBD2, 5 bases matching. CDR3 sequence: CASTVGIGGSSYNEQFF. Read as DNA, the sequence is TGTGCCAGCACAGTGGGGATAGGAGGCAGCTCCTACAATGAGCAGTTCTTC.